This T cell receptor (beta chain) was sequenced for a study of technical replicates of blood from several donors listed by TCRdb under 2017. The CDR3 starts with the cysteine, ends with the phenylalanine, and has 13 residues. Kept here is only the CDR3 DNA, which spans 39 bases and is read in frame from base 1. CDR1 is given as SQVTM and CDR2 as ANQGSEA, both from the germline V gene. The V end loses 5 bases and the J end loses 3 bases, and a stretch of 10 bases separates them. As for this clone: Its antigen is currently not known. No base-level quality is on record; no much larger clone is a single base apart.

The library was generated by the immunoSEQ multiplex PCR assay. What TCRdb holds here is the immuneACCESS table cut down to in-frame rearrangements. Part of the clones is not present; checked against another copy, under half of the missing clones reflect an unresolved V gene, and the others are unexplained. The sample includes around 63,000 clones, with 98% observed a single time. The ten top clones hold roughly 0.15% of the sample. The sequenced sample consisted of T cells isolated from PBMCs. The V and J genes are TRBV29-1 and TRBJ2-2, with no D gene named confidently. The clonotype originates from a human donor in good health. DNA sequence: TGCAGCGTTACGGGTATTGACACCGGGGAGCTGTTTTTT. This sequence encodes CSVTGIDTGELFF.